These T cell receptor beta chains were read from a single sample in a study of naive and memory T cell subsets. TCRdb analysed the UMI-ligation and nested PCR reads with MiXCR anew, one entry per CDR3 protein. In the table there are tens of thousands of distinct CDR3 sequences, about 6.5% of which are singletons. The specimen was central memory CD4+ T cells from blood. The receptors here all came from a human donor in good health. Both conserved end residues are part of each CDR3. D genes are given only for firm matches. Not all rows give a size; the values are once, few, many and, for expanded clones, a class.

few	TRBV7-2	TRBJ2-6	.	TGTGCCAGCAGCTTAGGGGGGAGCTCTGGGGCCAACGTCCTGACTTTC	CASSLGGSSGANVLTF
many	TRBV5-4	TRBJ2-6	.	TGTGCCAGCAGCTCGCTGACGTTCTCTGGGGCCAACGTCCTGACTTTC	CASSSLTFSGANVLTF
many	TRBV7-9	TRBJ1-1	.	TGTGGAACAAGCGAGGCTTTCTTT	CGTSEAFF
many	TRBV12-3/TRBV12-4	TRBJ1-1	TRBD1	TGTGCCAGCAGTTTTAGGACAGGGCTTGACACTGAAGCTTTCTTT	CASSFRTGLDTEAFF
many	TRBV14	TRBJ1-6	.	TGTGCCAGCAGCCAAGATTGGGGAAGCAGAAATTCACCCCTCCACTTT	CASSQDWGSRNSPLHF
few	TRBV4-2	TRBJ1-2	.	TGTGCCAGCAGCCAGGAAAGAAACTATGGCTACACCTTC	CASSQERNYGYTF
.	TRBV9	TRBJ1-3	.	TGTGCCAGCAGCGAAGGGCCTGGAAACACCATATATTTT	CASSEGPGNTIYF
medium-sized	TRBV7-2	TRBJ2-3	.	TGTGCCAGCAGCCAAGCACATCAGTATACGCAGTATTTT	CASSQAHQYTQYF
.	TRBV2	TRBJ2-1	TRBD2	TGTGCCAGCAGCCAACGCCTGGGGACTAGCGGGGGCCAAAAAAACAATGAGCAGTTCTTC	CASSQRLGTSGGQKNNEQFF
many	TRBV2	TRBJ2-5	TRBD2	TGTGCCAGCAGTGACTGGAGGGAGGGAAAAGAGACCCAGTACTTC	CASSDWREGKETQYF
.	TRBV27	TRBJ1-6	.	TGTGCCAGCAGTTTCAGCAGGGTTGGTTCACCCCTCCACTTT	CASSFSRVGSPLHF
many	TRBV4-2	TRBJ1-4	.	TGTGCCAGCAGCCAAGGCGGGTCTACTAATGAAAAACTGTTTTTT	CASSQGGSTNEKLFF
few	TRBV28	TRBJ1-2	.	TGTGCCAGCAGTTTAGGGGTCTATGGCTACACCTTC	CASSLGVYGYTF
.	TRBV27	TRBJ2-6	.	TGTGCCAGCAGTTTTGGGAATTATCTATCTGGGGCCAACGTCCTGACTTTC	CASSFGNYLSGANVLTF
many	TRBV19	TRBJ1-2	TRBD1	TGTGCCAGTAGTATAGGAGGGACAGGGGCTAACTATGGCTACACCTTC	CASSIGGTGANYGYTF
many	TRBV6-2/TRBV6-3	TRBJ2-5	TRBD1	TGTGCCAGCATCAGGGGGCCAGGGGGCGAAGAGACCCAGTACTTC	CASIRGPGGEETQYF
.	TRBV28	TRBJ1-1	TRBD1	TGTGCCAGCAGTCCCCGACTCAACCAGGGGGCAAACACTGAAGCTTTCTTT	CASSPRLNQGANTEAFF
many	TRBV29-1	TRBJ2-1	.	TGCAGCGCACCGGGACACTCTCGGGTGCAGTTCTTC	CSAPGHSRVQFF
few	TRBV7-2	TRBJ1-6	.	TGTGCCAGCAGCTTAAAACTCGGGGCCTATAATTCACCCCTCCACTTT	CASSLKLGAYNSPLHF
.	TRBV12-3/TRBV12-4	TRBJ1-2	TRBD1	TGTGCCAGCAGGCGGGGGACAGCTGGCTACACCTTC	CASRRGTAGYTF
many	TRBV2	TRBJ1-5	TRBD1	TGTGCCAGCAGGACTACAGGGGATAGCAATCAGCCCCAGCATTTT	CASRTTGDSNQPQHF
.	TRBV12-3/TRBV12-4	TRBJ2-2	.	TGTGCCAGCCGATCCGGGATCAACACCGGGGAGCTGTTTTTT	CASRSGINTGELFF
.	TRBV20-1	TRBJ2-1	TRBD2	TGCAGTGCTCCGACTAGCGGGGGGTTGAGGGACAATGAGCAGTTCTTC	CSAPTSGGLRDNEQFF
.	TRBV24-1	TRBJ2-3	.	TGTGCCACCAGTGACACCAGAAGGGCAGATACGCAGTATTTT	CATSDTRRADTQYF
many	TRBV12-3/TRBV12-4	TRBJ2-3	.	TGTGCCAGCAGTTTGATAGATACGCAGTATTTT	CASSLIDTQYF
many	TRBV5-1	TRBJ2-5	TRBD1	TGCGCCAGCAGCTTAATGGGACAGGTCGAGACCCAGTACTTC	CASSLMGQVETQYF
few	TRBV3-1	TRBJ1-2	TRBD1	TGTGCCAGCAGCCTCCAAGACAGGGTTGGTGGCTACACCTTC	CASSLQDRVGGYTF
many	TRBV6-6	TRBJ2-5	.	TGTGCCAGCAGCTCCGAGGGGGAGACCCAGTACTTC	CASSSEGETQYF
many	TRBV29-1	TRBJ1-4	.	TGCAGCGCCTATGCAACTAATGAAAAACTGTTTTTT	CSAYATNEKLFF
many	TRBV28	TRBJ1-4	.	TGTGCCAGCAGTTCCGGAGGAACTAATGAAAAACTGTTTTTT	CASSSGGTNEKLFF
medium-sized	TRBV7-9	TRBJ1-3	.	TGTGCCAGCAGCTTAAGAGCCTCTGGAAACACCATATATTTT	CASSLRASGNTIYF
.	TRBV21-1	TRBJ2-1	.	TGTGCCAGCAGAACCTCCGACAGGGACGGGACTAGCGGGAGGGTTGAACATGAGCAGTTCTTC	CASRTSDRDGTSGRVEHEQFF
many	TRBV14	TRBJ2-5	.	TGTGCCAGCAGCCAACAGTACCAAGAGACCCAGTACTTC	CASSQQYQETQYF
medium-sized	TRBV11-2	TRBJ2-5	.	TGTGCCAGCAGCCCAGGGGGGGCGGGGGGCTACCAAGAGACCCAGTACTTC	CASSPGGAGGYQETQYF
few	TRBV25-1	TRBJ2-1	TRBD2	TGTGCCAGCAGTGAATCAGGGAGACTAGCGGGAAATGAGCAGTTCTTC	CASSESGRLAGNEQFF
many	TRBV29-1	TRBJ1-5	.	TGCAGCGTCGCGGACGGGATCAAGCCCCAGCATTTT	CSVADGIKPQHF
many	TRBV12-3/TRBV12-4	TRBJ1-4	.	TGTGCCAGCAGTTTTTACAGCCTGAATGAAAAACTGTTTTTT	CASSFYSLNEKLFF
.	TRBV4-1	TRBJ1-1	.	TGCGCCAGCAGCCGGGCGTTGTTGACTGAAGCTTTCTTT	CASSRALLTEAFF
many	TRBV3-1	TRBJ2-4	TRBD2	TGTGCCAGCAGCCAACTAGCGGGAGTTTCCAAAAACATTCAGTACTTC	CASSQLAGVSKNIQYF
.	TRBV23-1	TRBJ2-3	.	TGCGCCAGCAGTCAATCTATAGGGGACCCAGATACGCAGTATTTT	CASSQSIGDPDTQYF
.	TRBV30	TRBJ2-7	.	TGTGCTTTCAGAGACCGACGGACGGTAACCTACGAGCAGTACTTC	CAFRDRRTVTYEQYF
many	TRBV5-1	TRBJ2-7	TRBD2	TGCGCCAGCAGTTTACTAGCGGGGGGATTCTACGAGCAGTACTTC	CASSLLAGGFYEQYF
.	TRBV24-1	TRBJ2-3	TRBD2	TGTGCCACCAGTGAGGGCGGACTAGAACGCACAGATACGCAGTATTTT	CATSEGGLERTDTQYF
.	TRBV12-3/TRBV12-4	TRBJ2-1	.	TGTGCCAGCAGTCCCAGCGTCACCGGGGCGGGGCAGTTCTTC	CASSPSVTGAGQFF
.	TRBV7-3	TRBJ2-1	TRBD2	TGTGCCAGCAGCTTAAAACTAGCGGGAGGAAATGAGCAGTTCTTC	CASSLKLAGGNEQFF
many	TRBV6-5	TRBJ1-5	.	TGTGCCAGCAGACCTAAGAGAAATCAGCCCCAGCATTTT	CASRPKRNQPQHF
few	TRBV2	TRBJ2-7	TRBD2	TGTGCCAGCAGAGCTAGCGGGGCCACCTCCTACGAGCAGTACTTC	CASRASGATSYEQYF
many	TRBV6-6	TRBJ1-5	TRBD1	TGTGCCAGCAGTCCCGCCGACAGGGGGAATCAGCCCCAGCATTTT	CASSPADRGNQPQHF
.	TRBV10-2	TRBJ2-3	.	TGCGCCAGCAAGGGAGGTCTAGCCCAAGATACGCAGTATTTT	CASKGGLAQDTQYF
.	TRBV6-2/TRBV6-3	TRBJ2-2	.	TGTGCCAGCAGACTGACTAGCACCGGGGAGCTGTTTTTT	CASRLTSTGELFF
many	TRBV12-3/TRBV12-4	TRBJ1-5	.	TGTGCCAGCAGTTACCACAGGATGAGCAATCAGCCCCAGCATTTT	CASSYHRMSNQPQHF
many	TRBV18	TRBJ1-3	.	TGTGCCAGCTTAAAGGGGGATCCTGGAAACACCATATATTTT	CASLKGDPGNTIYF
many	TRBV30	TRBJ2-1	TRBD2	TGTGCCTGGATACCGAACACTAGCGGGAGTTTCGGAAAGTTCTTC	CAWIPNTSGSFGKFF
few	TRBV28	TRBJ2-7	TRBD1	TGTGCCAGCAAGGGGAGTTCGGGACAGCTGTCCTACGAGCAGTACTTC	CASKGSSGQLSYEQYF
few	TRBV28	TRBJ1-5	TRBD1	TGTGCCAGCAGGCGCACAGGGGACCGAGCTGGGCAGCCCCAGCATTTT	CASRRTGDRAGQPQHF
many	TRBV7-2	TRBJ2-7	TRBD2	TGTGCCAGCAGCTTAGCGGGAGGGTTCGAGCAGTACTTC	CASSLAGGFEQYF
many	TRBV18	TRBJ1-1	.	TGTGCCAGCCAAGAAGGGCTGAACACTGAAGCTTTCTTT	CASQEGLNTEAFF
.	TRBV3-1	TRBJ2-5	TRBD2	TGTGCCAGCAGCCAAGTCCGGGGGGGCGGGAAGACCCAGTACTTC	CASSQVRGGGKTQYF
many	TRBV10-3	TRBJ2-3	TRBD2	TGTGCCATCAGTGAGTCGCTAGCGGGAGATACGCAGTATTTT	CAISESLAGDTQYF
many	TRBV9	TRBJ1-6	.	TGTGCCAGCAGCCGCGTGGACAGTTCGCTCCACTTT	CASSRVDSSLHF